One sample yielded the 22 T cell receptor beta chains listed below, sequenced in a study of control samples from healthy donors and cancer patients. Using immunoSEQ multiplex PCR, the repertoire was profiled, and TCRdb retains in-frame clones only, with some absent. Of approximately 150,000 clones in the sample, 75% to 95% were seen once. Sequenced input: blood. The receptor source for this set is a woman aged 40 to 50 in good health.

The CDR3: CASSLALAGGLSKNIQYF. CDR3 nucleotides: TGTGCCAGCAGCTTGGCCCTAGCGGGGGGGCTGTCCAAAAACATTCAGTACTTC. The chain carries TRBV5-6 and TRBJ2-4, with 12 bases identical to TRBD2. The junction had 6 bases not matched to a gene; V was cut back by 0 bases and J by 2 bases. Germline values: CDR1 SGHDT, CDR2 YYEEEE. The length of the CDR3 is 18 residues.

The V call is TRBV2, the J call TRBJ2-5; D is possibly TRBD1 (7 bases). V was trimmed by 6 bases and J by 5 bases, leaving 16 bases between them. Germline V gives CDR1 SNHLY, CDR2 FYNNEI. This CDR3 comprises 14 residues. Here the CDR3 DNA reads TGTGCCAGCAGGGAGGGCAGGGGGTGGGAGACCCAGTACTTC. Amino acid sequence: CASREGRGWETQYF.

This rearrangement joins TRBV27 to TRBJ1-5; no clear D gene. Trimming removed 2 bases from V and 1 base from J, with 12 bases in between. There are 16 residues in the CDR3. Germline V CDR1 and CDR2: MNHEY, SMNVEV (reference sequence). The CDR3 nucleotides read TGTGCCAGCAGTTTAATAGGGAGTCTGAGCAATCAGCCCCAGCATTTT. Translating gives CASSLIGSLSNQPQHF.

The V call is TRBV9, the J call TRBJ1-1, with no clear D. Germline loops: CDR1 SGDLS, CDR2 YYNGEE. Trimming left V 0 bases short and J 0 bases short, with 9 bases between. The CDR3 has 15 amino acids. Written as DNA, the CDR3 is TGTGCCAGCAGCGTAGGAGGCAGCTTGAACACTGAAGCTTTCTTT. It specifies CASSVGGSLNTEAFF.

CDR3 in amino acids: CASSPLSLVNEQFF. CDR3 DNA sequence: TGTGCCAGCAGCCCATTATCCCTGGTGAATGAGCAGTTCTTC. The chain recombines TRBV9 with TRBJ2-1; D ambiguous. CDR3 size: 14 residues. The V gene's germline CDR1 is SGDLS and CDR2 YYNGEE. Trimming left V 4 bases short and J 7 bases short, with 15 bases between.

The J gene is TRBJ2-5, the V gene TRBV9; 8 positions agree with TRBD2. V was clipped by 3 bases and J by 1 base; unmatched bases: 11. The length of the CDR3 is 17 residues. In germline, CDR1 is SGDLS, CDR2 YYNGEE. CDR3 sequence (DNA): TGTGCCAGCAGCGGGAGCCGGACGGGGGGGCTCCAAGAGACCCAGTACTTC. The encoded protein is CASSGSRTGGLQETQYF.

This clone was picked up a small number of times. The chain employs TRBV6-5 and TRBJ1-2; D may be TRBD1 (5 bases). Germline CDR1 is MNHEY and CDR2 is SVGAGI. V gave up 5 bases and J gave up 4 bases, with 14 bases separating them. The CDR3 contains 14 residues. The CDR3 DNA reads as TGTGCCAGCAGTCTAGAACAGGTGTTCTATGGCTACACCTTC. Amino acids: CASSLEQVFYGYTF.

J is TRBJ2-1 and V is TRBV6-2 or TRBV6-3; 9 bases are a match to TRBD1. This CDR3 region has 15 residues. V lost 2 bases to trimming and J lost 3 bases; unmatched junction nucleotides: 2. Germline V gene data show CDR1 as MNHEY and CDR2 as SVGEGT. In nucleotides, the CDR3 is TGTGCCAGCAGTTACGACAGGGGGGACTACAATGAGCAGTTCTTC. Protein product: CASSYDRGDYNEQFF.

The chain carries TRBV12-5 and TRBJ1-2; D is undetermined. Looked up from germline, CDR1 is LGHNT and CDR2 is FRNRAP. This CDR3 is built from 9 residues. The CDR3 reads CAYLGGYTF. CDR3 in DNA: TGTGCCTATTTGGGTGGCTACACCTTC. Combining the CDR3 with reference TRBV12-5 and TRBJ1-2 gives the whole variable domain DARVTQTPRHKVTEMGQEVTMRCQPILGHNTVFWYRQTMMQGLELLAYFRNRAPLDDSGMPKDRFSAEMPDATLATLKIQPSEPRDSAVYFCAYLGGYTFGSGTRLTVV.

This clone was seen once. The rearrangement links TRBV6-7 to TRBJ1-1, with 8 bases that match TRBD1. TRBV6-7 is recorded as an ORF, its role being uncertain. The CDR3 loop spans 17 amino acids. The V segment lost 0 bases and the J segment 1 base; nucleotides outside the gene matches: 7. The CDR3 DNA follows: TGTGCCAGCAGTTACTCTGCAGGGGGCAACAGGAACACTGAAGCTTTCTTT. The encoded protein is CASSYSAGGNRNTEAFF.

The chain uses TRBV29-1 and TRBJ1-1; D is uncertain. The CDR3 is 12 residues long. V gave up 1 base and J gave up 1 base, with 4 bases separating them. Germline V CDR1 and CDR2: SQVTM, ANQGSEA. The CDR3 DNA reads TGCAGCGTTGAAGGCAAGAACACTGAAGCTTTCTTT. This codes for CSVEGKNTEAFF.

The genes are TRBV16 and TRBJ2-1, with a tentative D call TRBD1 (8 bases). Trimming took off 5 bases at V and 8 bases at J, with 19 bases between the two ends. This CDR3 has 15 amino acids. Germline V gene data show CDR1 as KGHSY and CDR2 as FQNENV. CDR3 loop: CASSKTGGESDEQFF. CDR3 in DNA: TGTGCCAGCAGCAAAACAGGGGGGGAATCGGATGAGCAGTTCTTC.

The chain recombines TRBV1 with TRBJ2-3; TRBD1 reflects the table's D call only, with no check against the DNA. TRBV1 is reported as a pseudogene. The CDR3 runs 15 residues. CDR3 sequence (DNA): TGCACCAGCAGCCGTCAGGGCTCTAGCACAGATACGCAGTATTTT. The encoded protein is CTSSRQGSSTDTQYF.

V and J are TRBV7-8 and TRBJ1-2; weak D call: TRBD1 (6 bases). Germline CDR1 and CDR2: SGHVS and FQNEAQ. The CDR3 covers 15 residues. V was cut by 0 bases and J by 3 bases, with 11 bases left in between. As DNA, the CDR3 is TGTGCCAGCAGCTTAGCGCTGGAGGGGGACTATGGCTACACCTTC. The encoded protein is CASSLALEGDYGYTF.

The chain links TRBV10-1 to TRBJ1-1; D gene unclear. V was cut by 1 base and J by 1 base, with 10 bases left in between. CDR1 and CDR2 from the germline V gene are WNHNN and SYGVQD (reference sequence). The length of the CDR3 is 15 residues. The CDR3 spells CASSEFGDANTEAFF. In nucleotides, the CDR3 is TGCGCCAGCAGTGAGTTCGGGGATGCGAACACTGAAGCTTTCTTT.

The rearrangement links TRBV7-3 to TRBJ2-7; tentatively, D is TRBD1 (5 bases). The germline gives CDR1 SGHTA, CDR2 FQGTGA. CDR3 length equals 14 residues. V lost 2 bases and J 5 bases, leaving 13 bases between the germline ends. Written as DNA, the CDR3 is TGTGCCAGCAGCTTACAGGGTGGGCTGAACGAGCAGTACTTC. Amino acid sequence: CASSLQGGLNEQYF.

This clone was seen a few times. The genes are TRBV19 and TRBJ2-7; unclear D gene. CDR1 is LNHDA, CDR2 SQIVND, per germline (reference sequence). V lost 2 bases and J 4 bases, leaving 12 bases between the germline ends. The CDR3 covers 14 residues. This CDR3 reads CASSIMGSTYEQYF. CDR3 nucleotides: TGTGCCAGTAGTATAATGGGATCGACTTACGAGCAGTACTTC.

CDR3 nucleotide sequence: TGTGCCAGCACCCCCGGCGGGGGCGCGGGCTACACCTTC. It encodes CASTPGGGAGYTF. The genes are TRBV27 and TRBJ1-2, with a tentative D call TRBD1 (6 bases). With 7 bases removed from V and 8 bases from J, the gap between germline ends came to 17 bases. There are 13 residues in the CDR3. Germline V gene sequence: CDR1 MNHEY, CDR2 SMNVEV (reference sequence).

This chain uses TRBV7-6 with TRBJ2-3, with 10 bases aligning to TRBD2. The CDR3 totals 15 residues. CDR1 SGHVS and CDR2 FNYEAQ come from the germline V gene. V trimming: 2 bases; J trimming: 1 base; junction bases outside the gene matches: 0. The CDR3 spells CASSLLAGGTDTQYF. CDR3 sequence (DNA): TGTGCCAGCAGCTTACTAGCGGGGGGCACAGATACGCAGTATTTT. Full variable domain (remainder filled in from reference TRBV7-6 and TRBJ2-3): GAGVSQSPRYKVTKRGQDVALRCDPISGHVSLYWYRQALGQGPEFLTYFNYEAQQDKSGLPNDRFSAERPEGSISTLTIQRTEQRDSAMYRCASSLLAGGTDTQYFGPGTRLTVL.

The chain combines TRBV14 with TRBJ1-2, with 7 bases aligning to TRBD1. Germline lookup yields CDR1 SGHDN and CDR2 FVKESK. CDR3 size: 13 residues. With 8 bases clipped from V and 8 bases from J, the junction kept 11 bases outside the gene matches. CDR3 DNA sequence: TGTGCCAGCGGCCCTCAGGGGGTCGAAGGCTACACCTTC. Translated, it gives CASGPQGVEGYTF.

The chain is built from TRBV29-1 and TRBJ1-3; perhaps TRBD1 as D (5 bases). The germline V gene has CDR1 SQVTM and CDR2 ANQGSEA. The CDR3 sequence is 12 residues long. Trimming took off 6 bases at V and 9 bases at J, with 15 bases between the two ends. The CDR3 here is CSVPGARGTIYF. CDR3 nucleotides: TGCAGCGTCCCTGGGGCCCGAGGCACCATATATTTT. Full variable domain (rest looked up from reference TRBV29-1 and TRBJ1-3): SAVISQKPSRDICQRGTSLTIQCQVDSQVTMMFWYRQQPGQSLTLIATANQGSEATYESGFVIDKFPISRPNLTFSTLTVSNMSPEDSSIYLCSVPGARGTIYFGEGSWLTVV.

The CDR3, as DNA: TGCGCCAGCAGCTTAGGCCCTGACACAGATACGCAGTATTTT. Protein product: CASSLGPDTDTQYF. This rearrangement joins TRBV5-1 to TRBJ2-3; no clear D. V was cut by 2 bases and J by 2 bases, with 9 bases left in between. CDR1 is SGHRS and CDR2 is YFSETQ in the germline V gene. This CDR3 is 14 amino acids long.